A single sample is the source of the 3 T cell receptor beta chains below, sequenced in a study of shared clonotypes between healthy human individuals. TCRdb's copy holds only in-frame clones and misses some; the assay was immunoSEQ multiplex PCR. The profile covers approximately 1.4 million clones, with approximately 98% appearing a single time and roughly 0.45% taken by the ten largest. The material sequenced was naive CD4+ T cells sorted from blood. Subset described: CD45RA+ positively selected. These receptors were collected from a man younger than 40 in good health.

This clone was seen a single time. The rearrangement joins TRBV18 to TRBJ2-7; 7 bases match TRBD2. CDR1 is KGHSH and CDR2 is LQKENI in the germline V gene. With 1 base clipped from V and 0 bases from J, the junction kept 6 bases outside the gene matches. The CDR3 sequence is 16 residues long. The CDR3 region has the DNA TGTGCCAGCTCACCACAACTAGCGAAAAGCTCCTACGAGCAGTACTTC. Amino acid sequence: CASSPQLAKSSYEQYF.

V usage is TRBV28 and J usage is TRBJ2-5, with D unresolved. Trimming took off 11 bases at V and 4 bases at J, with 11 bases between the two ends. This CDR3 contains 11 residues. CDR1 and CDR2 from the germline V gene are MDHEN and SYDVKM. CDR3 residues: CACSTGETQYF. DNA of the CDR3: TGTGCCTGTAGCACGGGAGAGACCCAGTACTTC.

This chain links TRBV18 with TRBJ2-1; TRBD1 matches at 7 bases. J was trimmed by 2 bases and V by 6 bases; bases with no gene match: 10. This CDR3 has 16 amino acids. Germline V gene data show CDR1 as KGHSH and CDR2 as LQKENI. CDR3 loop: CASSPPGQITYNEQFF. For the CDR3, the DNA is TGTGCCAGCTCGCCCCCGGGACAGATAACCTACAATGAGCAGTTCTTC. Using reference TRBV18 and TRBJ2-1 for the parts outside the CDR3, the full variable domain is NAGVMQNPRHLVRRRGQEARLRCSPMKGHSHVYWYRQLPEEGLKFMVYLQKENIIDESGMPKERFSAEFPKEGPSILRIQQVVRGDSAAYFCASSPPGQITYNEQFFGPGTRLTVL.